These T cell receptor beta chains were read from a single sample in a study of cytomegalovirus exposure and HLA in healthy donors. The assay was immunoSEQ multiplex PCR, and TCRdb's table has in-frame clones only and misses some. This sample carries around 210,000 clones, about 77% of them seen once, and the ten largest clones take about 0.45%. Sequenced material: PBMCs. These receptors originate from a boy aged 5-17 years in good health and CMV-seronegative. CDR3s include the opening cysteine and the closing phenylalanine or tryptophan. Each record gives: V gene, J gene, CDR3 protein.

V gene: TRBV6-1
J gene: TRBJ2-1
CDR3 protein: CASSELARLSREQFF

V gene: TRBV15
J gene: TRBJ1-2
CDR3 protein: CATSRGGGYGYTF

V gene: TRBV6-5
J gene: TRBJ2-7
CDR3 protein: CASSYGLAGLNEQYF

V gene: TRBV9
J gene: TRBJ1-2
CDR3 protein: CASSVSAGDYGYTF

V gene: TRBV30
J gene: TRBJ2-4
CDR3 protein: CAWSVGWRGGLKNIQYF

V gene: TRBV14
J gene: TRBJ1-2
CDR3 protein: CASSQDLGAGEGYTF

V gene: TRBV7-9
J gene: TRBJ1-2
CDR3 protein: CSSSFPGQGTGYGYTF

V gene: TRBV11-3
J gene: TRBJ1-1
CDR3 protein: CASSLADSEAFF

V gene: TRBV30
J gene: TRBJ1-1
CDR3 protein: CAWSVIKAETEAFF

V gene: TRBV4-1
J gene: TRBJ1-4
CDR3 protein: CASSQRSRQGEKLFF

V gene: TRBV27
J gene: TRBJ1-5
CDR3 protein: CASSPDRQGHQPQHF